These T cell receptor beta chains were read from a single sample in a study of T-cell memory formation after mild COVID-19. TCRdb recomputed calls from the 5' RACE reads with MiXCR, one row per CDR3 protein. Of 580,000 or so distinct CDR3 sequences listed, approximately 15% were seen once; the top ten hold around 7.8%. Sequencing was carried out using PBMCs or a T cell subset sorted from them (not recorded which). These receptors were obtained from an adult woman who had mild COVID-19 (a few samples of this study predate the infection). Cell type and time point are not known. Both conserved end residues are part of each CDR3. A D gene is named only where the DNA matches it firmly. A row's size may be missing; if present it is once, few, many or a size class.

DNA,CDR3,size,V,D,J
TGTGCCAGCTCGAGTTGGACGGCCTCTGGAAACACCATATATTTT,CASSSWTASGNTIYF,few,TRBV18,.,TRBJ1-3
TGTGCCAGCAGCTTTGGCCGGGGGGCAGATACGCAGTATTTT,CASSFGRGADTQYF,.,TRBV13,TRBD2,TRBJ2-3
TGTGCCAGCTCCCCCTGGGGCGGGGATGAGCAGTTCTTC,CASSPWGGDEQFF,.,TRBV18,.,TRBJ2-1
TGTGCCAGCAGTTGGGACAACTATGAAGCTTTCTTT,CASSWDNYEAFF,.,TRBV12-3/TRBV12-4,.,TRBJ1-1
TGTGCCAGCAGCCTAAGGGAAGGGACCGCCTACAATGAGCAGTTCTTC,CASSLREGTAYNEQFF,.,TRBV12-3/TRBV12-4,.,TRBJ2-1
TGTGCCAGTAGTATACTGGAGGGGATCACAGATACGCAGTATTTT,CASSILEGITDTQYF,.,TRBV19,.,TRBJ2-3
TGTGCCAGCAGCCTGGGAGAGACAAATTCACCCCTCCACTTT,CASSLGETNSPLHF,few,TRBV9,.,TRBJ1-6
TGCGCCAGCAGCTTGTACGGAGCGGCGGGAGGGATCTTGAGCACAGATACGCAGTATTTT,CASSLYGAAGGILSTDTQYF,few,TRBV5-1,TRBD2,TRBJ2-3
TGTGCCAGCAGTTACCTCGGACAGGTCAATCAGCCCCAGCATTTT,CASSYLGQVNQPQHF,few,TRBV6-2/TRBV6-3,TRBD1,TRBJ1-5
TGTGCCAGCAGGGGGGGGGAGAATGGGGAGACCCAGTACTTC,CASRGGENGETQYF,.,TRBV6-1,TRBD2,TRBJ2-5
TGTGCCAGCAGGTTACCGGGACAGCCTCCTGCAGAGCAGTACTTC,CASRLPGQPPAEQYF,.,TRBV2,TRBD1,TRBJ2-7
TGTGCCAGCAGCGTAACCACCGGGGGGCGGATGACAGATACGCAGTATTTT,CASSVTTGGRMTDTQYF,.,TRBV9,.,TRBJ2-3
TGTGCCATCAGTGAGACTAGCCCCCAGGCGGAGCAGTACTTC,CAISETSPQAEQYF,few,TRBV10-3,.,TRBJ2-7
TGTGCCAGCAGCGAAAGTAGTTGGCCCCAGCATTTT,CASSESSWPQHF,few,TRBV7-2,.,TRBJ1-5
TGTGCCACCAGTGATTTTTCAGGCGTCGGCACCGGGGAGCTGTTTTTT,CATSDFSGVGTGELFF,.,TRBV24-1,.,TRBJ2-2
TGTGCCAGCAGGACGGGGCGAGGAGGCTACACCTTC,CASRTGRGGYTF,.,TRBV12-3/TRBV12-4,.,TRBJ1-2
TGTGCCAGCAGCTTGGAAGGCGGGGGTGCCGGGGAGCTGTTTTTT,CASSLEGGGAGELFF,.,TRBV7-7,TRBD2,TRBJ2-2
TGTGCCAGCAGCTTAGGGCGGGGAGACCGCACAGATACGCAGTATTTT,CASSLGRGDRTDTQYF,few,TRBV7-6,.,TRBJ2-3
TGTGCCAGCAGCTTCACAGGGGGCTCCGGCAATCAGCCCCAGCATTTT,CASSFTGGSGNQPQHF,few,TRBV7-2,TRBD1,TRBJ1-5
TGTGCCAGCAGTCCACTTAGCGGGAACGTCGCCGGGGAGCTGTTTTTT,CASSPLSGNVAGELFF,few,TRBV12-3/TRBV12-4,TRBD2,TRBJ2-2
TGTGCCAGCAGCCAAGACGCGGTCAGTCAGCCCCAGCATTTT,CASSQDAVSQPQHF,.,TRBV3-1,.,TRBJ1-5
TGTGCCAGCAGCCTACATAGCTCTGGAAACACCATATATTTT,CASSLHSSGNTIYF,once,TRBV12-3/TRBV12-4,.,TRBJ1-3
TGTGCCAGCAGCGTATTCGGACAGGGAGACACTGAAGCTTTCTTT,CASSVFGQGDTEAFF,.,TRBV5-5,TRBD1,TRBJ1-1
TGCGCCAGCACCACCGCCCCATTCCAAGAGACCCAGTACTTC,CASTTAPFQETQYF,few,TRBV5-1,.,TRBJ2-5
TGCAGCGCCACCGGGACAGGGGGCTACGAGCAGTACTTC,CSATGTGGYEQYF,many,TRBV29-1,TRBD1,TRBJ2-7
TGCGCCAGCAGATCATATTTCGTAGAGGGATCCAAAAACATTCAGTACTTC,CASRSYFVEGSKNIQYF,few,TRBV4-1,.,TRBJ2-4
TGCAGTGTCGCGGGAGTGGGATACGAGCAGTACTTC,CSVAGVGYEQYF,many,TRBV20-1,TRBD2,TRBJ2-7